Sequencing of this T cell receptor (beta chain) was carried out in a study of blood T cell repertoires in COVID-19. The CDR3 loop spans 16 amino acids. The junction had 12 bases not matched to a gene; V was cut back by 8 bases and J by 6 bases. Germline V gene data show CDR1 as KGHDR and CDR2 as SFDVKD. Sequencing used immunoSEQ multiplex PCR; TCRdb keeps in-frame clones, though not all of them. The repertoire holds approximately 100,000 clones, with over 70% as singletons. The source material was peripheral blood. This chain joins TRBV24-1 and TRBJ2-2; 9 bases are shared with TRBD2. This TCR was sampled from a human donor in a cohort sampled during active or convalescent COVID-19. The CDR3 sequence: CATKLSRRGGPGELFF. CDR3 DNA: TGTGCCACCAAGCTAAGCCGGCGGGGGGGCCCCGGGGAGCTGTTTTTT.